Below, 3 T cell receptor beta chains from the same sample are listed, as sequenced in a study of response to subunit inactivated influenza vaccine. TCRdb passed the RT-PCR reads through MiXCR, listing each CDR3 protein once. The repertoire consists of about 540,000 distinct CDR3 sequences, with around a quarter occurring once and the leading ten covering about 2.8%. These same data were also listed under a study on T cells expressing NK-cell markers. This second report adds: As the method of synthesis, 5'RACE template switching with UMIs yielded TCR beta cDNA.

The material sequenced was CD4+ T cells sorted from PBMCs, taken 11 to 12 days after vaccination. Receptor source: a man aged 50 to 60 who received an inactivated influenza vaccine.

This clonotype has ten or more counts. The rearrangement links TRBV5-1 to TRBJ2-3; D is ambiguous. From germline, CDR1 is SGHRS and CDR2 YFSETQ. The V and J ends lost 1 base and 2 bases respectively, with 11 bases between them. The CDR3 sequence is 15 residues long. The CDR3 DNA sequence: TGCGCCAGCAGCTTGTTTATAGGGTCCACAGATACGCAGTATTTT. Its translation: CASSLFIGSTDTQYF.

Written as DNA, the CDR3 is TGTGCCAGCAGCAAAATGGGGACTAGCGGGAACACCGGGGAGCTGTTTTTT. This codes for CASSKMGTSGNTGELFF. The chain links TRBV11-1 to TRBJ2-2; the match to TRBD2 covers 11 bases. The length of the CDR3 is 17 residues. V was clipped by 5 bases and J by 1 base; unmatched bases: 6. The germline gives CDR1 SGHAT, CDR2 FQDESV (reference sequence).

This clonotype came up a few times. The chain links TRBV6-2 or TRBV6-3 to TRBJ2-1; tentatively, D is TRBD2 (5 bases). Germline lookup yields CDR1 MNHEY and CDR2 SVGEGT. The V end lost 1 base, the J end lost 0 bases, and 7 bases lay between the germline ends. CDR3 length equals 15 residues. The CDR3 sequence is CASSYLGSSYNEQFF. The CDR3 DNA reads as TGTGCCAGCAGTTACTTGGGGAGCTCCTACAATGAGCAGTTCTTC.